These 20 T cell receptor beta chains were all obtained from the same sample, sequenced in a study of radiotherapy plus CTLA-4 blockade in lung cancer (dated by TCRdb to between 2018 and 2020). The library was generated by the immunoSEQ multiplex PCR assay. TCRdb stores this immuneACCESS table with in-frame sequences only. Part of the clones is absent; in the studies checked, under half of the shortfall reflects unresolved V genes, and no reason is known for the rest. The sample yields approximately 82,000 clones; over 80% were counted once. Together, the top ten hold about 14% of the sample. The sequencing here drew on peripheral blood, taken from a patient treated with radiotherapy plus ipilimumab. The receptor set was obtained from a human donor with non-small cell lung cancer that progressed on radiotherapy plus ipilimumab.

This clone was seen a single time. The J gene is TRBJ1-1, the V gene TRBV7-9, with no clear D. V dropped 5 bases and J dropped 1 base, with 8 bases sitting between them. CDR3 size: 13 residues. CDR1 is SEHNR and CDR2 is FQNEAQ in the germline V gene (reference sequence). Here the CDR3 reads CASSATGNTEAFF. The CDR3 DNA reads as TGTGCCAGCAGCGCCACCGGGAACACTGAAGCTTTCTTT.

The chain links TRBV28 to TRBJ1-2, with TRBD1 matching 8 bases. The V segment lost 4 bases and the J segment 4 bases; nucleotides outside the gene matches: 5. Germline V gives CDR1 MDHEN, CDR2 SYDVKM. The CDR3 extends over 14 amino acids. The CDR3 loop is CASSSADRGYGYTF. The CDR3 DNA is TGTGCCAGCAGTTCTGCTGACAGGGGCTATGGCTACACCTTC.

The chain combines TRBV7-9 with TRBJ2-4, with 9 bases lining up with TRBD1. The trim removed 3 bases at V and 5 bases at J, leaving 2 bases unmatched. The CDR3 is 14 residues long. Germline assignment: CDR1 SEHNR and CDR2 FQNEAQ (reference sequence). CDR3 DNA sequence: TGTGCCAGCAGCTTCAGACAGGGGGAAAACATTCAGTACTTC. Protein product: CASSFRQGENIQYF.

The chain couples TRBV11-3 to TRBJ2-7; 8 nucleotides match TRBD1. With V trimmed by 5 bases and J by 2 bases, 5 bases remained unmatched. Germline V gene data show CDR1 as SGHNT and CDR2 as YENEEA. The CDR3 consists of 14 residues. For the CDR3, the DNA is TGTGCCAGCAGCAACGGACAGGGAGCCTACGAGCAGTACTTC. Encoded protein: CASSNGQGAYEQYF.

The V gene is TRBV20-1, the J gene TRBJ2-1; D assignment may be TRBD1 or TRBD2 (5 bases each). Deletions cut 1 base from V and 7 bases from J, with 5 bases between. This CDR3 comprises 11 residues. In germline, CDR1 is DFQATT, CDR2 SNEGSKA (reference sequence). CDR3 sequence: CSARGGNEQFF. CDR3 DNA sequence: TGCAGTGCTAGAGGGGGGAATGAGCAGTTCTTC.

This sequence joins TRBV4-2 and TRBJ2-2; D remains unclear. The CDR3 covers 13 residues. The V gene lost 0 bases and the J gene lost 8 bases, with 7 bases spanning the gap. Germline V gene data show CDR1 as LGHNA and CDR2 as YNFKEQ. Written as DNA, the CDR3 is TGTGCCAGCAGCCAAGACACGGCTGGGGAGCTGTTTTTT. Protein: CASSQDTAGELFF.

CDR3 amino acids: CASSIVRSNTEAFF. The CDR3 DNA follows: TGTGCCAGTAGTATTGTCAGATCTAACACTGAAGCTTTCTTT. The J gene is TRBJ1-1, the V gene TRBV19; D remains unclear. Germline CDR1 reads LNHDA; CDR2 reads SQIVND (reference sequence). V dropped 3 bases and J dropped 2 bases, with 10 bases sitting between them. This CDR3 is built from 14 residues.

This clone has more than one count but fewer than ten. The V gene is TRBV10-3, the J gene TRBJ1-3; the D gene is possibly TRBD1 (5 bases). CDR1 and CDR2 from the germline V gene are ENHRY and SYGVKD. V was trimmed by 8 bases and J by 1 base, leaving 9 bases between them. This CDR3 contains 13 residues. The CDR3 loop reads CAIGAPSGNTIYF. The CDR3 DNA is TGTGCCATCGGGGCACCTTCTGGAAACACCATATATTTT.

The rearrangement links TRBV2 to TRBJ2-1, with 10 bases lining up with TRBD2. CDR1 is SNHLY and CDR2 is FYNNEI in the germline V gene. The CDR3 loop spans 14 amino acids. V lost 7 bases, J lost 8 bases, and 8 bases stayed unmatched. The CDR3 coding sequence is TGTGCCAGCAAACAGCGGGGGGGCCAAGATGAGCAGTTCTTC. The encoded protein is CASKQRGGQDEQFF.

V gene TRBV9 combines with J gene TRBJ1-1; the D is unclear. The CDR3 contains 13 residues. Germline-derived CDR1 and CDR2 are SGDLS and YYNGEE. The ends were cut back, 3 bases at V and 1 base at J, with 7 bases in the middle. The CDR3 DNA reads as TGTGCCAGCAGCGCCTCCCCGAACACTGAAGCTTTCTTT. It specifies CASSASPNTEAFF.

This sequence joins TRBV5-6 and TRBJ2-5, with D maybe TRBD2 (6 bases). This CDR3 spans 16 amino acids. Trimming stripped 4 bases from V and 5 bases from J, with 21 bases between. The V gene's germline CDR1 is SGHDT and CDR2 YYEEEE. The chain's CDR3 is CASSPLGGIAWETQYF. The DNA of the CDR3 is TGTGCCAGCAGCCCGCTGGGCGGGATTGCATGGGAGACCCAGTACTTC.

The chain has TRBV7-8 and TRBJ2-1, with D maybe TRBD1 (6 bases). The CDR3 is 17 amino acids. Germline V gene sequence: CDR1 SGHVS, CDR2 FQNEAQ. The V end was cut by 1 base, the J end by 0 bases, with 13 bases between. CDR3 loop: CASSLVTTGSSYNEQFF. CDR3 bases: TGTGCCAGCAGCTTAGTGACCACAGGGAGCTCCTACAATGAGCAGTTCTTC.

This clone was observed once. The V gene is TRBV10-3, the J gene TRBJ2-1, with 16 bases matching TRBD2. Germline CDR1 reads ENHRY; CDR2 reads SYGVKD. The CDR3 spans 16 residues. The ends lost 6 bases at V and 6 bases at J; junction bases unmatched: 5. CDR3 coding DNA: TGTGCCATCAGCCCCGGGACTAGCGGGGGGGTCAATGAGCAGTTCTTC. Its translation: CAISPGTSGGVNEQFF.

The CDR3, as DNA: TGTGCCACCAGCAGAGAGACAGGGACGAGGCCCCAGCATTTT. This encodes CATSRETGTRPQHF. This rearrangement joins TRBV15 to TRBJ1-5; 7 positions match TRBD1. Trimming took 0 bases from V and 9 from J; bases not matched to a gene: 5. The CDR3 has 14 amino acids. Per germline, CDR1 LNHNV and CDR2 YYDKDF (reference sequence).

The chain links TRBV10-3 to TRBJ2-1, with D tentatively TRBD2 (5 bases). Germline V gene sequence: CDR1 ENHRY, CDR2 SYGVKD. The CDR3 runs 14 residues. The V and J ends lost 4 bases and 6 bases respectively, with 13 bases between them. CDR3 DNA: TGTGCCATCAGTGTAAGCGTGGAGGTCAATGAGCAGTTCTTC. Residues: CAISVSVEVNEQFF.

CDR3 region: CASSESDRVLGYTF. Written as DNA, the CDR3 is TGTGCCAGCAGTGAATCGGACAGGGTTTTGGGCTACACCTTC. The chain has TRBV2 and TRBJ1-2; TRBD1 matches 8 bases. J lost 8 bases, V lost 2 bases, and 7 bases had no gene match. CDR1 is SNHLY, CDR2 FYNNEI, per germline. CDR3 length: 14 residues.

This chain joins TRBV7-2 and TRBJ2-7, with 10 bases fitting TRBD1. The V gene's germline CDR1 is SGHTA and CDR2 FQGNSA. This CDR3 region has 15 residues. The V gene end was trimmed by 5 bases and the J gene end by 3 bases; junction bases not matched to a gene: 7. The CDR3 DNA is TGTGCCAGCAGCCCGGGACAGGGGTACTACTACGAGCAGTACTTC. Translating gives CASSPGQGYYYEQYF.

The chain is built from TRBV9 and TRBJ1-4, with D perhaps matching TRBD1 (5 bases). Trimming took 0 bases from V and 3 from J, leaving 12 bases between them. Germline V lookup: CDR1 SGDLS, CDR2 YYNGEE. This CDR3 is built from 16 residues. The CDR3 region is CASSVGGGTANEKLFF. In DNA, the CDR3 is TGTGCCAGCAGCGTAGGAGGAGGGACGGCTAATGAAAAACTGTTTTTT.

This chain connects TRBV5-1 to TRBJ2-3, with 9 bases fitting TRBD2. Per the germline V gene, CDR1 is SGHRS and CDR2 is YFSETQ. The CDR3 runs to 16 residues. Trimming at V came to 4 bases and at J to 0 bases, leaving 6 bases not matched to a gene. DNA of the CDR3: TGCGCCAGCAGCGGGAAGCGGGGGGATAGCACAGATACGCAGTATTTT. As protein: CASSGKRGDSTDTQYF.

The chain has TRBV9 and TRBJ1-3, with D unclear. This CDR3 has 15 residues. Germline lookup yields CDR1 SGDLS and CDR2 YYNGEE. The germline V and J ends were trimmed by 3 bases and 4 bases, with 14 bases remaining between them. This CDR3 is CASSAADGVGNTIYF. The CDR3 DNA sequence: TGTGCCAGCAGCGCAGCGGACGGCGTCGGAAACACCATATATTTT. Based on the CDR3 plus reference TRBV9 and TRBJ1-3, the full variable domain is DSGVTQTPKHLITATGQRVTLRCSPRSGDLSVYWYQQSLDQGLQFLIQYYNGEERAKGNILERFSAQQFPDLHSELNLSSLELGDSALYFCASSAADGVGNTIYFGEGSWLTVV.